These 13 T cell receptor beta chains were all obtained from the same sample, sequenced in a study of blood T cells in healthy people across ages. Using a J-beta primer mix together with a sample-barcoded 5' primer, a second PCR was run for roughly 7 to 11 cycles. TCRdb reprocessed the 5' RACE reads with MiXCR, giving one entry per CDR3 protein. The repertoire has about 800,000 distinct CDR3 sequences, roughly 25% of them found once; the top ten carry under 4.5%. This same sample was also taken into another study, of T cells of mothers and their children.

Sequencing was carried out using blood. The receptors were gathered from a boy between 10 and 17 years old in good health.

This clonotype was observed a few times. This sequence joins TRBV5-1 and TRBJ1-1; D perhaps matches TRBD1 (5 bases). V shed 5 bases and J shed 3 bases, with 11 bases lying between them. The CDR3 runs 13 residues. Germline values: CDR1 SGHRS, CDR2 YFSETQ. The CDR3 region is CASRQVSDTEAFF. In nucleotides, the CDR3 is TGCGCCAGCAGACAGGTTTCTGACACTGAAGCTTTCTTT.

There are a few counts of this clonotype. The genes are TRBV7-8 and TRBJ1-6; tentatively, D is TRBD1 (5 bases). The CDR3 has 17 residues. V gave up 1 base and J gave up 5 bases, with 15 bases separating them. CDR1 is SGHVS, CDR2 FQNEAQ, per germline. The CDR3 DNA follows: TGTGCCAGCAGCTTAGAGTCAGGCGGGGCCGATAATTCACCCCTCCACTTT. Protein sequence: CASSLESGGADNSPLHF. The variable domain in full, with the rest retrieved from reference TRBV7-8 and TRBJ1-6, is GAGVSQSPRYKVAKRGQDVALRCDPISGHVSLFWYQQALGQGPEFLTYFQNEAQLDKSGLPSDRFFAERPEGSVSTLKIQRTQQEDSAVYLCASSLESGGADNSPLHFGNGTRLTVT.

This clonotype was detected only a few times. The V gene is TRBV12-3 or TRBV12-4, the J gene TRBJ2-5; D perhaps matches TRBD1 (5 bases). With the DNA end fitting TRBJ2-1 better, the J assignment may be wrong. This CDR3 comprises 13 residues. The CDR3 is CASRGAYGNEQFF. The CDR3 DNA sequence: TGTGCCAGCAGAGGGGCCTACGGGAATGAGCAGTTCTTC.

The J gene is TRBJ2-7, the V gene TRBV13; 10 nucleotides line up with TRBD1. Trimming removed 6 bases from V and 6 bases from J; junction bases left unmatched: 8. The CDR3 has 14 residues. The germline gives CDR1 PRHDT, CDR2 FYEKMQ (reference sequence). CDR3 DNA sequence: TGTGCCAGCAGACACGGGACAGGGGAAGGCGAGCAGTACTTC. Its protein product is CASRHGTGEGEQYF.

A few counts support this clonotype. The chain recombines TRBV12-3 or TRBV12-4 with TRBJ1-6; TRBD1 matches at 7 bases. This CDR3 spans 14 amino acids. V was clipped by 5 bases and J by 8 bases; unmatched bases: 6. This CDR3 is CASSKTGRDSPLHF. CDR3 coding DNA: TGTGCCAGCAGTAAGACAGGGCGGGATTCACCCCTCCACTTT.

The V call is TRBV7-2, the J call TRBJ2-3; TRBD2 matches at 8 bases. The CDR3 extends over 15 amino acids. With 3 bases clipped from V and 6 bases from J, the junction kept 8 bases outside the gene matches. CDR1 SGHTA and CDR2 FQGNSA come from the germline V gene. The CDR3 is CASSFREGQADTQYF. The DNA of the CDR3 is TGTGCCAGCAGCTTCCGGGAGGGCCAGGCTGATACGCAGTATTTT.

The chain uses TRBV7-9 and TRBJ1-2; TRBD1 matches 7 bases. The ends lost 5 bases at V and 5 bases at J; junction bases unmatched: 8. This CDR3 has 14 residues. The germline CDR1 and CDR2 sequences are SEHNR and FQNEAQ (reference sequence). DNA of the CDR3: TGTGCCAGCAGCGACCCGACAGGGCTTTATGGCTACACCTTC. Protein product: CASSDPTGLYGYTF.

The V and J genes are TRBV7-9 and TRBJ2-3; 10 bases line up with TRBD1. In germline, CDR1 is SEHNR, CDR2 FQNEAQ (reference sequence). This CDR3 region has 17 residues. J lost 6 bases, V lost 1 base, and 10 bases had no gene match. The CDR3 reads CASSLGQGAPSGDTQYF. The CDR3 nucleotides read TGTGCCAGCAGCTTAGGACAGGGGGCACCGAGTGGGGATACGCAGTATTTT.

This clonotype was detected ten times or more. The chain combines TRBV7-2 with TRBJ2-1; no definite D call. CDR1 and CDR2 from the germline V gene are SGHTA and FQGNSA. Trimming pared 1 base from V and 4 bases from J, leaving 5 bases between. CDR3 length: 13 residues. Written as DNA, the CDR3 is TGTGCCAGCAGCTTAGAGGTGTACAATGAGCAGTTCTTC. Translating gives CASSLEVYNEQFF.

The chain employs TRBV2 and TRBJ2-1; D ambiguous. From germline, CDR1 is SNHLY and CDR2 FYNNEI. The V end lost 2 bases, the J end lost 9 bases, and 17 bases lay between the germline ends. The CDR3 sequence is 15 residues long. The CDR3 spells CASSETSLGLGEQFF. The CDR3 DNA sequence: TGTGCCAGCAGTGAAACGTCTCTAGGGCTCGGTGAGCAGTTCTTC.

The CDR3, as DNA: TGTGCCAGCAGATATAGCGGGGTGAACACCGGGGAGCTGTTTTTT. This codes for CASRYSGVNTGELFF. The gene calls are TRBV3-1 and TRBJ2-2; the match to TRBD2 covers 8 bases. V dropped 6 bases and J dropped 1; count of bases not matched to a gene: 4. CDR3 length: 15 residues. Germline V gives CDR1 LGHDT, CDR2 YNNKEL (reference sequence).

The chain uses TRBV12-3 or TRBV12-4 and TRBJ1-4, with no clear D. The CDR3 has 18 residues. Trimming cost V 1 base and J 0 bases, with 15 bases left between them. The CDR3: CASSLGVSSPTTNEKLFF. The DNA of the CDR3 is TGTGCCAGCAGTTTAGGCGTCAGTTCACCCACAACTAATGAAAAACTGTTTTTT.

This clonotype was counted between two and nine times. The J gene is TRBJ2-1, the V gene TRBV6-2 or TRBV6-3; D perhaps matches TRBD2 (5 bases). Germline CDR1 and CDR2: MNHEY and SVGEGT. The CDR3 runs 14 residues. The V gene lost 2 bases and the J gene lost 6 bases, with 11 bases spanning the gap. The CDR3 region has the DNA TGTGCCAGCAGTTACGTGGGAGTCGGCAATGAGCAGTTCTTC. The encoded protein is CASSYVGVGNEQFF.